Shown below are 6 T cell receptor beta chains from a single sample sequenced in a study of cytomegalovirus exposure and HLA in healthy donors. The PCR contained 60 Vbeta and 13 Jbeta primers. TCRdb keeps only in-frame clones here, not all; method: immunoSEQ multiplex PCR. The sample yields more than 140,000 clones, about four fifths seen once. Input material: PBMCs. These receptors were taken from a man aged 25 to 40 in good health and CMV-seropositive.

This chain joins TRBV11-3 and TRBJ1-1, with no clear D. Looked up from germline, CDR1 is SGHNT and CDR2 is YENEEA. Trimming cost V 0 bases and J 4 bases, with 6 bases left between them. The CDR3 loop spans 13 amino acids. DNA of the CDR3: TGTGCCAGCAGCTTAGAGAGAACCACTGAAGCTTTCTTT. This encodes CASSLERTTEAFF.

The chain joins TRBV27 to TRBJ2-1; TRBD2 is a possible D gene (5 bases). Germline lookup yields CDR1 MNHEY and CDR2 SMNVEV (reference sequence). The V gene lost 4 bases and the J gene lost 1 base, with 11 bases spanning the gap. This CDR3 spans 15 amino acids. CDR3 coding DNA: TGTGCCAGCAGTTGGAGCGGCCAGTCCTACAATGAGCAGTTCTTC. Encoded protein: CASSWSGQSYNEQFF.

The chain has TRBV9 and TRBJ1-2; D is undetermined. The CDR3 consists of 13 residues. Trimming took off 0 bases at V and 4 bases at J, with 7 bases between the two ends. CDR1 is SGDLS, CDR2 YYNGEE, per germline. CDR3 loop: CASSVASGYGYTF. CDR3 DNA: TGTGCCAGCAGCGTAGCTTCGGGCTATGGCTACACCTTC.

This clone has a single count. This chain joins TRBV9 and TRBJ1-2; 8 bases fit TRBD1. Germline V gene lookup returns CDR1 SGDLS and CDR2 YYNGEE. With V trimmed by 1 base and J by 4 bases, 6 bases remained unmatched. The CDR3 loop spans 15 amino acids. The chain's CDR3 is CASSVTGTGFYGYTF. CDR3 nucleotides: TGTGCCAGCAGCGTAACCGGGACAGGATTCTATGGCTACACCTTC.

V gene TRBV7-8 combines with J gene TRBJ2-1, with 7 bases matching TRBD1. Trimming cost V 2 bases and J 4 bases; bases outside gene matches: 2. The germline V gene encodes CDR1 SGHVS and CDR2 FQNEAQ. This CDR3 comprises 14 residues. The CDR3 here is CASSLRGRYNEQFF. For the CDR3, the DNA is TGTGCCAGCAGCTTAAGGGGGCGTTACAATGAGCAGTTCTTC.

By share of the sample, this clone is medium-sized. Other nucleotide sequences from this sample produce the same CDR3. V usage is TRBV13 and J usage is TRBJ2-2; 10 bases are a match to TRBD1. Germline-derived CDR1 and CDR2 are PRHDT and FYEKMQ (reference sequence). V shed 8 bases, J shed 6 bases, and the junction held 3 bases outside the gene matches. The CDR3 covers 13 residues. This CDR3 is CASRTGGAGELFF. The CDR3, as DNA: TGTGCCAGCCGGACAGGGGGAGCCGGGGAGCTGTTTTTT.